This TCR beta chain stems from a study of T cell responses to AZD1222 COVID-19 vaccine. Study in general: Second-dose recipients at about 4 or about 12 weeks were treated as one pooled group.

Study-wide findings and caveats: Among the donors, most were white British and more were female, and clonal diversity was possibly underestimated.

Sequencing was performed with immunoSEQ multiplex PCR; in TCRdb, only in-frame clones are kept and a portion is missing. Found here are about 100,000 clones, about nine tenths of them singletons; the top ten hold 1% to 1.5%. V shed 6 bases and J shed 6 bases, with 14 bases lying between them. Germline-derived CDR1 and CDR2 are MNHEY and SMNVEV (reference sequence). The CDR3 length is 13 residues. In the case of this clone: Its specificity is not known.

The V call is TRBV27, the J call TRBJ1-1; unclear D gene. The sequencing here drew on peripheral blood, taken on day 0 of AZD1222 vaccination. The receptor comes from an adult in good health. CDR3 nucleotide sequence: TGTGCCAGCAGGGGAGGGATTAGAGCTGAAGCTTTCTTT. This sequence encodes CASRGGIRAEAFF.